The following is a T cell receptor beta chain sequence with its context. The sample originates from a study of T cell changes during pregnancy in multiple sclerosis. Germline V gene lookup returns CDR1 MDHEN and CDR2 SYDVKM. J was trimmed by 6 bases and V by 5 bases; bases with no gene match: 15. The CDR3 covers 18 residues. Data came from immunoSEQ multiplex PCR; TCRdb stores just in-frame clones and leaves some out. The sample lists around 40,000 clones; approximately 90% were seen once. The sequenced sample was CD8+ T cells from peripheral blood mononuclear cells, obtained before pregnancy. The TCR originated in a female donor with multiple sclerosis, enrolled in a pregnancy study. V and J are TRBV28 and TRBJ1-6, with 8 bases aligning to TRBD1. The CDR3 region is CASSPQRTGQPFNSPLHF. Here the CDR3 DNA reads TGTGCCAGCAGTCCCCAGAGGACAGGGCAGCCCTTTAATTCACCCCTCCACTTT.